In this sample, the clone carrying this T cell receptor (beta chain) turned up a few times. Its specificity is unknown. The entry originates in a study of STAT3 mutations in large granular lymphocyte leukemia. Study-wide background: Canonical activating STAT3 mutations were detected in roughly half of the longitudinally sequenced T-LGLL patients.

Roughly 41,000 productive templates were obtained per sample on average. Sequenced by immunoSEQ multiplex PCR; TCRdb stores in-frame clones only, minus some. The sample lists 3,000 to 4,000 clones, roughly four fifths occurring once. Notes on the study in general: Every T-cell large granular lymphocyte leukemia patient had at least one immunodominant TCR beta clonotype.

Trimming stripped 7 bases from V and 1 base from J, with 17 bases between. The CDR3 totals 15 residues. In germline, CDR1 is MNHNS, CDR2 SASEGT. Sequencing was done on a sample of peripheral blood mononuclear cells. The TCR was taken from a man in his fifties or sixties with T-cell large granular lymphocyte leukemia. Some clones in this sample may be carry-over from other donors' samples. The V gene is TRBV6-1, the J gene TRBJ2-7; D is unclear. CDR3 in amino acids: CASTWLGIGSYEQYF. CDR3 nucleotides: TGTGCCAGCACCTGGCTGGGGATTGGGTCCTACGAGCAGTACTTC.